Listed here are 10 T cell receptor beta chains from one sample, sequenced in a study of cytomegalovirus exposure and HLA in healthy donors. TCRdb keeps only in-frame clones here, not all; method: immunoSEQ multiplex PCR. Of 120,000 or so clones listed, about nine tenths were seen once; the top ten hold about 1.5%. Sequenced: PBMCs. The source is a man younger than 45 in good health and CMV-seronegative.

This chain uses TRBV13 with TRBJ2-3, with a possible D match to TRBD2 (6 bases). Looked up from germline, CDR1 is PRHDT and CDR2 is FYEKMQ (reference sequence). Trimming pared 5 bases from V and 0 bases from J, leaving 12 bases between. This CDR3 comprises 15 residues. The CDR3 DNA reads as TGTGCCAGCAGCCGCGGGACGACTAGCACAGATACGCAGTATTTT. It translates to CASSRGTTSTDTQYF.

The genes are TRBV5-4 and TRBJ1-1, with 9 bases matching TRBD1. This CDR3 region has 15 residues. The germline V gene encodes CDR1 SGHNT and CDR2 YYREEE (reference sequence). Losses at the gene ends were 0 bases for V and 3 bases for J; bases not matched to a gene: 3. The CDR3 DNA sequence: TGTGCCAGCAGCTTGGGACAGGGGGGCTACACTGAAGCTTTCTTT. Translation gives CASSLGQGGYTEAFF.

This chain uses TRBV10-3 with TRBJ1-5, with D possibly matching TRBD1 (6 bases). The CDR3 extends over 15 amino acids. The V end was cut by 3 bases, the J end by 3 bases, with 12 bases between. CDR1 is ENHRY, CDR2 SYGVKD, per germline. The DNA of the CDR3 is TGTGCCATCAGTGATCCTACAGGGACCAATCAGCCCCAGCATTTT. This sequence encodes CAISDPTGTNQPQHF.

This chain links TRBV2 with TRBJ2-6, with TRBD1 as a possible D gene (5 bases). V was cut by 8 bases and J by 0 bases, with 8 bases left in between. CDR3 length: 14 amino acids. Germline V gene lookup returns CDR1 SNHLY and CDR2 FYNNEI. This chain's CDR3 is CASGRDSGANVLTF. In nucleotides, the CDR3 is TGTGCCAGCGGCAGGGACTCTGGGGCCAACGTCCTGACTTTC. The complete variable domain, with remaining parts taken from reference TRBV2 and TRBJ2-6, reads EPEVTQTPSHQVTQMGQEVILRCVPISNHLYFYWYRQILGQKVEFLVSFYNNEISEKSEIFDDQFSVERPDGSNFTLKIRSTKLEDSAMYFCASGRDSGANVLTFGAGSRLTVL.

The gene calls are TRBV30 and TRBJ2-7; weak D call: TRBD1 (6 bases). The CDR3 sequence is 17 residues long. Germline V lookup: CDR1 GTSNPN, CDR2 SVGIG (reference sequence). V was clipped by 0 bases and J by 0 bases, with 18 bases between them. CDR3 region: CAWSVRRVQGSSYEQYF. CDR3 coding DNA: TGTGCCTGGAGTGTACGAAGGGTACAGGGAAGCTCCTACGAGCAGTACTTC.

This clone turned up a few times. The genes are TRBV6-5 and TRBJ2-1; D ambiguous. V was cut by 5 bases and J by 6 bases, with 14 bases left in between. This CDR3 spans 14 amino acids. From germline, CDR1 is MNHEY and CDR2 SVGAGI. The CDR3 coding sequence is TGTGCCAGCAGTCCCCCCCTGGAGAGCAATGAGCAGTTCTTC. The encoded protein is CASSPPLESNEQFF.

The chain carries TRBV9 and TRBJ2-7, with 10 bases aligning to TRBD2. This CDR3 is built from 15 residues. V shed 0 bases and J 5 bases; nucleotides not matched to a gene: 5. In germline, CDR1 is SGDLS, CDR2 YYNGEE. CDR3 sequence reads: CASSVEGTSDNEQYF. The CDR3 DNA reads TGTGCCAGCAGCGTAGAGGGGACTAGCGACAACGAGCAGTACTTC.

V and J are TRBV30 and TRBJ1-1, with 10 bases lining up with TRBD1. The V and J ends lost 8 bases and 7 bases, in that order; junction bases with no gene match: 13. Germline V gene data show CDR1 as GTSNPN and CDR2 as SVGIG (reference sequence). This CDR3 is built from 14 residues. The CDR3 nucleotides are TGTGCCAGGCGACAGGGGGCACGATACGGTGAAGCTTTCTTT. It codes for CARRQGARYGEAFF.

The chain is built from TRBV9 and TRBJ2-7; TRBD1 might be the D (6 bases). Germline lookup yields CDR1 SGDLS and CDR2 YYNGEE. There are 15 residues in the CDR3. The V end was cut by 3 bases, the J end by 2 bases, with 15 bases between. CDR3 sequence (DNA): TGTGCCAGCAGCGGAAGCGGACAGCCAACCTACGAGCAGTACTTC. Its translation is CASSGSGQPTYEQYF.

The rearrangement links TRBV4-1 to TRBJ2-7, with D possibly being TRBD1 (6 bases). Germline lookup yields CDR1 MGHRA and CDR2 YSYEKL. V was pared by 1 base and J by 2 bases, with 12 bases between. The CDR3 covers 15 residues. CDR3 in amino acids: CASSQVAEGAYEQYF. Here the CDR3 DNA reads TGCGCCAGCAGCCAAGTGGCCGAGGGGGCCTACGAGCAGTACTTC.